The 16 T cell receptor beta chains below all came from one sample that was sequenced in a study of human T cells and chemical hapten exposure. TCRdb re-called the RACE reads with MiXCR, one entry per CDR3 protein. Among under 300,000 distinct CDR3 sequences listed, roughly 8% were seen once. Time point of the sample: pre-sensitization, week 0. Specified treatment: therapeutic diphenylcyclopropenone sensitization with weekly scalp DPC. Sequencing was performed on whole blood, taken in connection with sensitization to the hapten diphenylcyclopropenone (DPC). The receptors here all came from a man between 18 and 29 years old with alopecia areata. Some clones in this sample may be carry-over from other donors' samples.

This clonotype was seen at least ten times. The rearrangement uses TRBV5-1 and TRBJ2-2, with D possibly matching TRBD2 (5 bases). Germline V gene data show CDR1 as SGHRS and CDR2 as YFSETQ. The CDR3 is 14 residues long. Deletions cut 6 bases from V and 1 base from J, with 10 bases between. The CDR3 is CASTLEGNTGELFF. The CDR3 DNA reads as TGCGCCAGCACCCTAGAGGGGAACACCGGGGAGCTGTTTTTT.

This clonotype was recorded a few times. The V gene is TRBV27, the J gene TRBJ2-7, with D unclear. Germline V gene sequence: CDR1 MNHEY, CDR2 SMNVEV (reference sequence). Trimming stripped 9 bases from V and 5 bases from J, with 14 bases between. CDR3 length equals 12 residues. CDR3 coding DNA: TGTGCCAGGGGCGACCGGCTGAACGAGCAGTACTTC. Protein: CARGDRLNEQYF.

This chain links TRBV7-3 with TRBJ2-2, with D unclear. V was shortened by 1 base and J by 0 bases, with 6 bases between the two germline ends. The length of the CDR3 is 15 residues. Germline V gene sequence: CDR1 SGHTA, CDR2 FQGTGA. The CDR3 loop reads CASSLNRPNTGELFF. CDR3 DNA sequence: TGTGCCAGCAGCTTAAATAGACCGAACACCGGGGAGCTGTTTTTT.

The chain recombines TRBV24-1 with TRBJ2-5; D is unresolved. The CDR3 has 15 residues. V lost 4 bases and J lost 1, with 12 bases in between. Germline loops: CDR1 KGHDR, CDR2 SFDVKD. The CDR3 DNA follows: TGTGCCACCAGTGACGGTGGACGGTTCCAAGAGACCCAGTACTTC. Its translation is CATSDGGRFQETQYF.

This clonotype has more than one count but fewer than ten. The chain uses TRBV6-5 and TRBJ2-3; 9 nucleotides line up with TRBD2. The length of the CDR3 is 13 residues. Germline V gene lookup returns CDR1 MNHEY and CDR2 SVGAGI. J gave up 7 bases and V 5 bases, and 4 bases lay outside the gene matches. The CDR3 loop reads CASSPGLAYTQYF. As DNA, the CDR3 is TGTGCCAGCAGTCCGGGACTAGCCTATACGCAGTATTTT.

V is TRBV6-5 and J is TRBJ1-1, with D perhaps TRBD1 (5 bases). With 5 bases removed from V and 10 bases from J, the gap between germline ends came to 20 bases. Looked up from germline, CDR1 is MNHEY and CDR2 is SVGAGI. The CDR3 is 14 residues long. The DNA of the CDR3 is TGTGCCAGCAGTCCGCAGGGAAGAGGGGCCCGAGCTTTCTTT. It specifies CASSPQGRGARAFF.

This chain uses TRBV4-3 with TRBJ1-5, with D hard to call. Germline lookup yields CDR1 LGHNA and CDR2 YSLEER. The length of the CDR3 is 17 residues. V dropped 3 bases and J dropped 0 bases, with 15 bases sitting between them. CDR3 in amino acids: CASSHVFAAHSNQPQHF. In DNA form, the CDR3 reads TGCGCCAGCAGCCACGTTTTTGCTGCCCATAGCAATCAGCCCCAGCATTTT.

The chain carries TRBV15 and TRBJ2-7; D call uncertain. Between the trimmed V and J ends, which lost 0 bases and 2 bases, there was a span of 11 bases. The CDR3 runs to 15 residues. Germline lookup yields CDR1 LNHNV and CDR2 YYDKDF (reference sequence). The CDR3 nucleotides read TGTGCCACCAGCAGAGATAGGGCCGTTGCCTACGAGCAGTACTTC. Protein product: CATSRDRAVAYEQYF. The full variable domain, its missing parts supplied by reference TRBV15 and TRBJ2-7, is DAMVIQNPRYQVTQFGKPVTLSCSQTLNHNVMYWYQQKSSQAPKLLFHYYDKDFNNEADTPDNFQSRRPNTSFCFLDIRSPGLGDTAMYLCATSRDRAVAYEQYFGPGTRLTVT.

The gene calls are TRBV27 and TRBJ1-5; TRBD1 aligns across 7 bases. The trim removed 5 bases at V and 6 bases at J, leaving 13 bases unmatched. Germline assignment: CDR1 MNHEY and CDR2 SMNVEV (reference sequence). The CDR3 extends over 16 amino acids. CDR3 coding DNA: TGTGCCAGCAGTAGCCACGACAGGGCTCGTGGTCAGCCCCAGCATTTT. Translating it yields CASSSHDRARGQPQHF.

The chain couples TRBV6-5 to TRBJ2-3; possible D gene TRBD1, 5 bases. V lost 5 bases and J 8 bases, leaving 11 bases between the germline ends. The CDR3 loop spans 12 amino acids. CDR1 and CDR2 (germline): MNHEY, SVGAGI. The CDR3 protein is CASSAPQGTQYF. The CDR3 coding sequence is TGTGCCAGCAGTGCCCCCCAGGGTACGCAGTATTTT.

This clonotype was counted at least ten times. The rearrangement joins TRBV24-1 to TRBJ2-3; 8 bases are a match to TRBD2. CDR1 is KGHDR, CDR2 SFDVKD, per germline. The V and J ends lost 4 bases and 0 bases, in that order; junction bases with no gene match: 5. The CDR3 spans 16 residues. Written as DNA, the CDR3 is TGTGCCACCAGTGACTTTACTAGCGGTAGCACAGATACGCAGTATTTT. Translating it yields CATSDFTSGSTDTQYF.

V usage is TRBV12-3 or TRBV12-4 and J usage is TRBJ1-1; the D gene is possibly TRBD1 (6 bases). The ends were cut back, 7 bases at V and 6 bases at J, with 15 bases in the middle. CDR3 length: 13 residues. CDR3 protein: CASTVQGGAEAFF. CDR3 DNA sequence: TGTGCCAGCACCGTACAGGGAGGGGCTGAAGCTTTCTTT.

This clonotype showed up many times. The chain is built from TRBV11-2 and TRBJ2-5; either TRBD1 or TRBD2 may supply D (5 bases each). The CDR3 runs to 15 residues. V lost 1 base to trimming and J lost 5 bases, with 14 bases between them. Germline V gives CDR1 SGHAT, CDR2 FQNNGV. The DNA for the CDR3 is TGTGCCAGCAGCTTAGCTGGGACCCGAACGGAGACCCAGTACTTC. This codes for CASSLAGTRTETQYF.

This clonotype has more than one count but fewer than ten. The chain employs TRBV7-3 and TRBJ1-1; 10 nucleotides align to TRBD1. This CDR3 region has 15 residues. Trimming at V came to 4 bases and at J to 5 bases, leaving 7 bases not matched to a gene. From germline, CDR1 is SGHTA and CDR2 FQGTGA. The CDR3 sequence is CASSSTRTGGTEAFF. CDR3 coding DNA: TGTGCCAGCAGCTCCACCCGGACAGGGGGTACTGAAGCTTTCTTT. Using reference TRBV7-3 and TRBJ1-1 for the parts outside the CDR3, the full variable domain is GAGVSQTPSNKVTEKGKYVELRCDPISGHTALYWYRQSLGQGPEFLIYFQGTGAADDSGLPNDRFFAVRPEGSVSTLKIQRTERGDSAVYLCASSSTRTGGTEAFFGQGTRLTVV.

In its sample, this clonotype was seen many times. This chain connects TRBV5-5 to TRBJ1-1; the match to TRBD1 covers 8 bases. With V trimmed by 1 base and J by 3 bases, 5 bases remained unmatched. The germline V gene encodes CDR1 SGHKS and CDR2 YYEKEE (reference sequence). The CDR3 has 15 residues. The CDR3 region has the DNA TGTGCCAGCAGCTTGCAACAGGGGGACTACACTGAAGCTTTCTTT. Its translation is CASSLQQGDYTEAFF.

The table lists this clonotype with a few counts. V is TRBV7-2 and J is TRBJ1-4, with D possibly matching TRBD1 (5 bases). Germline CDR1 reads SGHTA; CDR2 reads FQGNSA. The CDR3 loop spans 16 amino acids. The V end was cut by 0 bases, the J end by 7 bases, with 15 bases between. This CDR3 reads CASSLAGRDGPEKLFF. The DNA of the CDR3 is TGTGCCAGCAGCTTAGCGGGACGGGACGGGCCTGAAAAACTGTTTTTT.